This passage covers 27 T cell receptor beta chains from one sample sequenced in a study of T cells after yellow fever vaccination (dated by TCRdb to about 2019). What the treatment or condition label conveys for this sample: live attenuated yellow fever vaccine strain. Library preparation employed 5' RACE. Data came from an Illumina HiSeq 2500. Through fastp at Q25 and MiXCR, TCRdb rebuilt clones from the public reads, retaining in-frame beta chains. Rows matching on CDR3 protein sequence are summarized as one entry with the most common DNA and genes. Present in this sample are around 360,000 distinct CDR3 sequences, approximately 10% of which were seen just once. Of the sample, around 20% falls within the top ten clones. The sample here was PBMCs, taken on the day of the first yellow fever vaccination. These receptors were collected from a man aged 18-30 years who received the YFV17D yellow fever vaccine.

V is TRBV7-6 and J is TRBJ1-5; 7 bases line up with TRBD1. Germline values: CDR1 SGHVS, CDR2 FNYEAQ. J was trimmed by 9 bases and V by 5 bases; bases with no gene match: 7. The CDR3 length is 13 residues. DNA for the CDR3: TGTGCCAGCAGCACAGGGGCCCGGTCGCCCCAGCATTTT. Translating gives CASSTGARSPQHF. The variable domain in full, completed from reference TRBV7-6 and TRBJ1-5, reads GAGVSQSPRYKVTKRGQDVALRCDPISGHVSLYWYRQALGQGPEFLTYFNYEAQQDKSGLPNDRFSAERPEGSISTLTIQRTEQRDSAMYRCASSTGARSPQHFGDGTRLSIL.

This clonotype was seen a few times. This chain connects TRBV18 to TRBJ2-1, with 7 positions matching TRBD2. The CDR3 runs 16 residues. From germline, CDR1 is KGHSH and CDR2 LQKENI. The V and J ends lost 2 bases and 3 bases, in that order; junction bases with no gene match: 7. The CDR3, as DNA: TGTGCCAGCTCACCAAGGACGGGGGGAGTCTACAATGAGCAGTTCTTC. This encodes CASSPRTGGVYNEQFF.

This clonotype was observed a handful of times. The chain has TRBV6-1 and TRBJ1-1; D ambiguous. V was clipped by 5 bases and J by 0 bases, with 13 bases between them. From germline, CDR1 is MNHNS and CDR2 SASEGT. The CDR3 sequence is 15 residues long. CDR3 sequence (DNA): TGTGCCAGCAGTCAATATGGTTCGATGAACACTGAAGCTTTCTTT. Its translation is CASSQYGSMNTEAFF.

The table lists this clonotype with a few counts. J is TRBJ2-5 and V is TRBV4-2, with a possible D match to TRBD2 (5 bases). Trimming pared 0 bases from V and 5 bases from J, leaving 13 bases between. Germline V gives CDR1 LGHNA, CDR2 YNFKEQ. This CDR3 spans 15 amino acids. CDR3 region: CASSQDVATGETQYF. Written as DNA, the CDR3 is TGTGCCAGCAGCCAAGATGTCGCTACGGGGGAGACCCAGTACTTC.

CDR3 nucleotides: TGCGCCAGCAGCTTGGACTACGCTGGCTACACCTTC. Protein product: CASSLDYAGYTF. The J gene is TRBJ1-2, the V gene TRBV5-1; D not resolved. There are 12 residues in the CDR3. The germline V and J ends were trimmed by 0 bases and 7 bases, with 7 bases remaining between them. The germline gives CDR1 SGHRS, CDR2 YFSETQ. The variable domain in full, completed from reference TRBV5-1 and TRBJ1-2, reads KAGVTQTPRYLIKTRGQQVTLSCSPISGHRSVSWYQQTPGQGLQFLFEYFSETQRNKGNFPGRFSGRQFSNSRSEMNVSTLELGDSALYLCASSLDYAGYTFGSGTRLTVV.

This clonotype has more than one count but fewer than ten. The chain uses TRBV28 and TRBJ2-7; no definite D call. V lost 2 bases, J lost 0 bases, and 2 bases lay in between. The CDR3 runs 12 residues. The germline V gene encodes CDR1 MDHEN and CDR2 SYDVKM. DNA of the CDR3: TGTGCCAGCAGTTTAAGCTCCTACGAGCAGTACGTC. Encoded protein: CASSLSSYEQYV.

The CDR3 sequence is CASSIGLGAEQYV. Here the CDR3 DNA reads TGTGCCAGTAGTATCGGCCTCGGAGCCGAGCAGTACGTC. The chain joins TRBV19 to TRBJ2-7; D unresolved. The CDR3 is 13 residues long. Germline V gene lookup returns CDR1 LNHDA and CDR2 SQIVND (reference sequence). The V gene lost 3 bases and the J gene lost 6 bases, with 12 bases spanning the gap.

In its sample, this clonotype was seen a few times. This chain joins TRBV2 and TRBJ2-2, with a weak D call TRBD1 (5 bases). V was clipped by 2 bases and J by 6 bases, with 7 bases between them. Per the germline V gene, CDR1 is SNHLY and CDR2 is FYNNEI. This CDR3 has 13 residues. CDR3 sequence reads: CASSESTAGELFF. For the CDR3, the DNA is TGTGCCAGCAGTGAATCGACAGCCGGGGAGCTGTTTTTT.

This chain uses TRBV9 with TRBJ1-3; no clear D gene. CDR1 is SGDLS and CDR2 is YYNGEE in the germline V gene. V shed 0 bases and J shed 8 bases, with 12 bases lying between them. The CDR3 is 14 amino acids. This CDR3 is CASSVGGQKDTIYF. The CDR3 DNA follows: TGTGCCAGCAGCGTAGGTGGCCAAAAGGACACCATATATTTT.

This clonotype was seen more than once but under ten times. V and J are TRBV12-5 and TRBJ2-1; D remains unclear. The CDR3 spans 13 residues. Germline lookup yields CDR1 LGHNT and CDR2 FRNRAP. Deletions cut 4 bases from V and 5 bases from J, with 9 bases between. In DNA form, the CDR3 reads TGTGCTAGTGGTTCTGCGTTTAACAATGAGCAGTTCTTC. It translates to CASGSAFNNEQFF.

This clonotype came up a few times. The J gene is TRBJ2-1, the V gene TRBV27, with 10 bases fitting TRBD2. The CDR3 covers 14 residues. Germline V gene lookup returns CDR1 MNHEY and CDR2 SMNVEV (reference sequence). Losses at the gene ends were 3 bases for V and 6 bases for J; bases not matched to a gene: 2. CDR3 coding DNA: TGTGCCAGCAGTTTTAGCGGGGGGTTCAATGAGCAGTTCTTC. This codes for CASSFSGGFNEQFF.

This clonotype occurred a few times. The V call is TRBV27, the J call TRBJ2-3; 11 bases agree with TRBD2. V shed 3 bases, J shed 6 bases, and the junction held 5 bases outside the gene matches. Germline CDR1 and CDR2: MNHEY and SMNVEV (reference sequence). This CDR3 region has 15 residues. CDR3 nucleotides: TGTGCCAGCAGTTTCATACTAGCGGGGGCCGATACGCAGTATTTT. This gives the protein CASSFILAGADTQYF.

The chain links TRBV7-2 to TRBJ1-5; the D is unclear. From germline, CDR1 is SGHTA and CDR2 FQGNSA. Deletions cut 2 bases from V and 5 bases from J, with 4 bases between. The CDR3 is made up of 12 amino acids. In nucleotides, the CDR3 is TGTGCCAGCAGCTTATATTATCAGCCCCAGCATTTT. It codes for CASSLYYQPQHF.

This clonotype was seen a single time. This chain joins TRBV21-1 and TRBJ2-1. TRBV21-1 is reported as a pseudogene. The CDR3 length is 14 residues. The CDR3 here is CASSKYRYHNEQFF. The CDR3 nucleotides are TGTGCCAGCAGCAAATACAGATACCACAATGAGCAGTTCTTC.

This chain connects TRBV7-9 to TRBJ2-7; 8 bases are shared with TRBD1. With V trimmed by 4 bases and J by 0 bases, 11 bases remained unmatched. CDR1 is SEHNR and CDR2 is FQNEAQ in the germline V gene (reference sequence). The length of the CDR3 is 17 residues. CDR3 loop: CASSSVHSTGDSYEQYF. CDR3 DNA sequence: TGTGCCAGCAGCTCTGTCCACTCGACAGGGGACTCCTACGAGCAGTACTTC.

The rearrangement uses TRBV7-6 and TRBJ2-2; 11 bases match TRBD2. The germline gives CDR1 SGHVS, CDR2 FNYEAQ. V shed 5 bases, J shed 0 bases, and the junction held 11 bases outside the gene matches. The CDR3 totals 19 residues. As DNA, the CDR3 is TGTGCCAGCAGCCCCAGTAGAGGACTAGCGGGTCCGAACACCGGGGAGCTGTTTTTT. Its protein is CASSPSRGLAGPNTGELFF.

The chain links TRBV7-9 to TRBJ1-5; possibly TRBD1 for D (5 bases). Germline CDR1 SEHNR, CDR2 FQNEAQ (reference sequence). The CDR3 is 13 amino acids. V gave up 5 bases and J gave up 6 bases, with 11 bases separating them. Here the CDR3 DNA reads TGTGCCAGCAGCATTGGGGCCGGTCAGCCCCAGCATTTT. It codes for CASSIGAGQPQHF.

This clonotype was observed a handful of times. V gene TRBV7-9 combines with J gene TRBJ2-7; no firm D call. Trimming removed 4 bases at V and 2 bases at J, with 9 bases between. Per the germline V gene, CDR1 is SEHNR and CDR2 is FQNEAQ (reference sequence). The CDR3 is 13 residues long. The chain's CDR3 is CASSSQFAYEQYF. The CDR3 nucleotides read TGTGCCAGCAGCTCTCAATTTGCCTACGAGCAGTACTTC.

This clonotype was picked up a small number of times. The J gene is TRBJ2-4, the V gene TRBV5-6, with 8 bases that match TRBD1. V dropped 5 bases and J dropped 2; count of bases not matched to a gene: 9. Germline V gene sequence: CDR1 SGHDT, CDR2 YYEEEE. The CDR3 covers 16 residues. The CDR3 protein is CASSLLRGQPKNIQYF. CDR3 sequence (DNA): TGTGCCAGCAGTCTACTCAGGGGGCAACCCAAAAACATTCAGTACTTC.

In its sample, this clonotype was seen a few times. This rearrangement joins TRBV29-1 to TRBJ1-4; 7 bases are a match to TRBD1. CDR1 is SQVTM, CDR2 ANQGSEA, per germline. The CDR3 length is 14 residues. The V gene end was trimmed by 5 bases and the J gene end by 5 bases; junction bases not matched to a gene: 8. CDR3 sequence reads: CSVIRTGRNEKLFF. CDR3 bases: TGCAGCGTTATCCGGACAGGACGAAATGAAAAACTGTTTTTT.

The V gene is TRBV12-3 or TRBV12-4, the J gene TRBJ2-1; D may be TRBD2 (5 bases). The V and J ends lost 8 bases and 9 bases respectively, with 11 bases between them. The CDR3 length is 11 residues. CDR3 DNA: TGTGCCAGCCAAAGCGAGGGTGAGCAGTTCTTC. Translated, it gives CASQSEGEQFF.

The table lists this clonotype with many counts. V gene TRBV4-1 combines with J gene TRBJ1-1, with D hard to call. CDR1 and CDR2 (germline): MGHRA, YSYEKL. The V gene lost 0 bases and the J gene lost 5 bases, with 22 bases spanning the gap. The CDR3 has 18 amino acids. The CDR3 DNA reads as TGCGCCAGCAGCCAAGAAGGTATATGGGGTCAGAGCACAACTGAAGCTTTCTTT. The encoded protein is CASSQEGIWGQSTTEAFF.

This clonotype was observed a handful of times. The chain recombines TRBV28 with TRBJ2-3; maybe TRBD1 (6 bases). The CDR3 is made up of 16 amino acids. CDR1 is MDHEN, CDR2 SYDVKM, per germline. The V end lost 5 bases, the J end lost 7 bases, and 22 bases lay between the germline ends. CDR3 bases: TGTGCCAGCAGTGAACCGGATTTTGGGACATCAAATACGCAGTATTTT. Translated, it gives CASSEPDFGTSNTQYF.

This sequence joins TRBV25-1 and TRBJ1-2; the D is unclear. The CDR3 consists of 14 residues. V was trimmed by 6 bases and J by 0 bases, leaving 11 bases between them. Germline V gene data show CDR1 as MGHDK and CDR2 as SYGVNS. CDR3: CASSNNLANYGYTF. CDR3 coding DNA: TGTGCCAGCAGCAATAATCTTGCTAACTATGGCTACACCTTC.

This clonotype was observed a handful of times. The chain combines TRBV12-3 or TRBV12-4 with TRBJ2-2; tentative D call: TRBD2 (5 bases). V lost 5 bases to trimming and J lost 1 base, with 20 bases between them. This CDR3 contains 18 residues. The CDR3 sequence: CASSNPRTLPWNTGELFF. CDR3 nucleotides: TGTGCCAGCAGTAACCCTCGGACTCTTCCCTGGAACACCGGGGAGCTGTTTTTT.

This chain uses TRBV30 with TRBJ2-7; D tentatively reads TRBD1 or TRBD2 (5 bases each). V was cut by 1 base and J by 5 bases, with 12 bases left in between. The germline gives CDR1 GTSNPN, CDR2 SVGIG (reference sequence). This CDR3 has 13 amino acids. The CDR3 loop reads CAWSATGPNEQYF. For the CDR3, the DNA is TGTGCCTGGAGTGCCACGGGACCAAACGAGCAGTACTTC. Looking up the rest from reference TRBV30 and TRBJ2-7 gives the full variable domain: SQTIHQWPATLVQPVGSPLSLECTVEGTSNPNLYWYRQAAGRGLQLLFYSVGIGQISSEVPQNLSASRPQDRQFILSSKKLLLSDSGFYLCAWSATGPNEQYFGPGTRLTVT.

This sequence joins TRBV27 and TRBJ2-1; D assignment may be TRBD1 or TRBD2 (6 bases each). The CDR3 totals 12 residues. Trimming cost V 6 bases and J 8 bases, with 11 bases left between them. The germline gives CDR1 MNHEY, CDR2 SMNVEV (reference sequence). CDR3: CASSEGGHEQFF. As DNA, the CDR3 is TGTGCCAGCAGCGAAGGGGGGCATGAGCAGTTCTTC.